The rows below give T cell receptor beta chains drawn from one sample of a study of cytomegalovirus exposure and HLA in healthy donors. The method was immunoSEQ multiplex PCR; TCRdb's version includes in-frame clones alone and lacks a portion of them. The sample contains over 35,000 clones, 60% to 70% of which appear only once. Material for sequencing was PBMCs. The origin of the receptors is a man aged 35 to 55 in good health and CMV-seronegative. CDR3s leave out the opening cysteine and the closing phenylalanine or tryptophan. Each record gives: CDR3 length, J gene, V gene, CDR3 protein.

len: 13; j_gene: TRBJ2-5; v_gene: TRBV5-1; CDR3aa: ASSLVLAGEETQY
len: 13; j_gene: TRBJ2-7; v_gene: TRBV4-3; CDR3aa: ASSQGTDRGYEQY
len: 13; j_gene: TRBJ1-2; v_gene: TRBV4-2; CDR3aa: ASSQGEETTYGYT
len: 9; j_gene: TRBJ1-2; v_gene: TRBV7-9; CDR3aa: ASSKTAGYT
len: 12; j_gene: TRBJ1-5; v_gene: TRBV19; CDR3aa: ASSGGVLNQPQH
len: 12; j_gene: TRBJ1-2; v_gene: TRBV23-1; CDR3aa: ASSQSEARAGYT
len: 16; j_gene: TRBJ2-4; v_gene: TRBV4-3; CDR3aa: ASSQTRTGNLAKNIQY
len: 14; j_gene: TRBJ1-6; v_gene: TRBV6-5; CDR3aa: ASSYSFAGGDSPLH
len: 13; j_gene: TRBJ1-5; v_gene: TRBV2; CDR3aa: ASSGDREVNQPQH
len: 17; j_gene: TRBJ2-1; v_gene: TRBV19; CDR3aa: ASSIFGQGYPSPYNEQF
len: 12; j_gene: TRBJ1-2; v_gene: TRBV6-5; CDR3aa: ASSRVGQVYGYT
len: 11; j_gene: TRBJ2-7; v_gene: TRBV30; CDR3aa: AWGGTGAYEQY
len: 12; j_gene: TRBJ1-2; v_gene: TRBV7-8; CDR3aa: ASSTGPGGYGYT
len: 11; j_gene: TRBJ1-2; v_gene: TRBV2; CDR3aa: ASSFTGNSGYT
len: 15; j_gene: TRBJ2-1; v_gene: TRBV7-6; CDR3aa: ASSLEKGASRDNEQF
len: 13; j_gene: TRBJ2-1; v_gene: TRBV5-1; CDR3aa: ASSPRTGVDNEQF
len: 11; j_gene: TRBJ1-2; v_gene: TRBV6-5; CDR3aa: ASSSGTGVGYT
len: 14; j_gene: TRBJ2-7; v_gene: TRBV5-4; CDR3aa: ASTPDRDRISYEQY
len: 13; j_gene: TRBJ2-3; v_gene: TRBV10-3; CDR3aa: AISVAGGPSDTQY
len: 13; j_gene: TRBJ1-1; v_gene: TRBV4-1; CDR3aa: ASSQLNRGWGEAF
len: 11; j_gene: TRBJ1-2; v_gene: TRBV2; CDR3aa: ASNQGEDYGYT
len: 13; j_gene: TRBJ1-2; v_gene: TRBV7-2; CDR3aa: ASSLPSSTAYGYT
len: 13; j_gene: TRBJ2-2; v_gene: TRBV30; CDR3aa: AWSVQRGVVGELF
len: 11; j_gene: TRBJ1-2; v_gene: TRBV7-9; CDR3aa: ASSLELNYGYT
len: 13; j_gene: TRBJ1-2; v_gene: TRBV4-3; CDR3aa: ASSQDQGVVGGYT
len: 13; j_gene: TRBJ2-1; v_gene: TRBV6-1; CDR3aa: ASSGRYSSYNEQF
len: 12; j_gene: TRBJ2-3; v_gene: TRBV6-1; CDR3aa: ASSGTGGTDTQY
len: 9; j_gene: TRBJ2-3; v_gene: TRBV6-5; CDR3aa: ASGRTDTQY
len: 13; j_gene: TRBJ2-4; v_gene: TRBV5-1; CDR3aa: ASSLTYLAKNIQY
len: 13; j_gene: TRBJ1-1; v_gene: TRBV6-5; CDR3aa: ASSYSRLPSTEAF
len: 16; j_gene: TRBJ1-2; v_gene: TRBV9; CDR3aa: ASSSSPRQVRARYGYT
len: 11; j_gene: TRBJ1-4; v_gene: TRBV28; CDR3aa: ASSLTTGTKLF
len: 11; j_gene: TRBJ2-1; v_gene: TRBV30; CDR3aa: AWSMSSYNEQF
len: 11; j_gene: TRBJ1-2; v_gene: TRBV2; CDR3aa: ASSEGTGNGYT
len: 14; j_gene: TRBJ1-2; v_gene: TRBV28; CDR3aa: ASSPLAGMQEGGYT
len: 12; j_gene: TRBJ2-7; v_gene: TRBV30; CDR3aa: AWSPRRGGYEQY
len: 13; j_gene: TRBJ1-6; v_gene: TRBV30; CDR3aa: AWSPPRTVNSPLH
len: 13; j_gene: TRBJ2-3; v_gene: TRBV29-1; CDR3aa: SVTRGTGETDTQY
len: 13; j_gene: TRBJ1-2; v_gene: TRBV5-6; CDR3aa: ASSQGQDANYGYT
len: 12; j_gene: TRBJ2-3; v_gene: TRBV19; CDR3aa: ASKSMSSADTQY
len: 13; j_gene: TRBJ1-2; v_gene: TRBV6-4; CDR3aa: ASSDTPQALGGYT
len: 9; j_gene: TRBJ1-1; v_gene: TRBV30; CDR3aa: AWRGSTEAF
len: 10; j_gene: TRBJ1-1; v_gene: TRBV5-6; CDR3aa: ASSSGSTEAF
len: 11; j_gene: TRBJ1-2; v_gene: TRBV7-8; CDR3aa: ASSLAAGFGYT
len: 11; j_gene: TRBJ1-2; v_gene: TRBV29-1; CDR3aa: SVGNPGMSGYT
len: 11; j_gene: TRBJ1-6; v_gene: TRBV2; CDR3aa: ASSATGDSPLH
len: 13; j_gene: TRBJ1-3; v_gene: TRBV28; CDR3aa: ASRESGVSGNTIY
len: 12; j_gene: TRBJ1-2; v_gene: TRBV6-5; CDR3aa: ASIPTGRGYGYT
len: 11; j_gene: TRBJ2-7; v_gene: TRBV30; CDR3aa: AWGSGGSYEQY
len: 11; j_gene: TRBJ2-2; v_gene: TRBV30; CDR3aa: AWSVRSNGELF
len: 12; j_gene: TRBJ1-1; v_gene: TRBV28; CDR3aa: ASSLLQGAGEAF